This T cell receptor beta chain was sequenced in a study of chemoradiotherapy in HPV16-positive cancers. General study results and limits: During treatment, candidate HPV-specific clones and E7-related motifs expanded in tumor.

Using immunoSEQ multiplex PCR, the repertoire was profiled, and TCRdb retains in-frame clones only, with some absent. The data show fewer than 40,000 clones, approximately 88% seen once. Repertoires were sampled repeatedly during chemoradiotherapy. The table lists this clone with a count of one. Its antigen is unknown. CDR3 length: 14 amino acids. The V end was cut by 4 bases, the J end by 4 bases, with 14 bases between. Germline CDR1 SGHNT, CDR2 YYREEE (reference sequence). This rearrangement joins TRBV5-4 to TRBJ1-1; D not certain. The material sequenced was blood, taken from a patient who underwent chemoradiotherapy. This receptor was taken from a human donor with HPV-associated anogenital cancer. Here the CDR3 DNA reads TGTGCCAGCAGCCACGGTGGGGTGAGCACTGAAGCTTTCTTT. Translation: CASSHGGVSTEAFF.